Following are 32 T cell receptor beta chains from one sample sequenced in a study of blood T cell repertoires in COVID-19. Repertoires were generated with immunoSEQ multiplex PCR, while TCRdb's copy carries only in-frame clones and drops some. The table includes a few hundred thousand clones, around 84% detected once. Material for sequencing was peripheral blood. All receptors come from a young woman with acute or convalescent COVID-19.

V usage is TRBV6-2 or TRBV6-3 and J usage is TRBJ2-7; maybe TRBD2 (6 bases). Deletions cut 2 bases from V and 2 bases from J, with 10 bases between. This CDR3 spans 14 amino acids. CDR1 and CDR2 (germline): MNHEY, SVGEGT. CDR3 coding DNA: TGTGCCAGCAGTTACCAGGAGGGGCCCTACGAGCAGTACTTC. Encoded protein: CASSYQEGPYEQYF.

The chain joins TRBV2 to TRBJ2-7; TRBD1 aligns across 8 bases. From germline, CDR1 is SNHLY and CDR2 FYNNEI. The V segment lost 8 bases and the J segment 3 bases; nucleotides outside the gene matches: 3. The CDR3 is made up of 12 amino acids. CDR3 protein: CASRQGNYEQYF. The DNA of the CDR3 is TGTGCCAGCCGACAGGGGAACTACGAGCAGTACTTC.

This clone has at least ten counts. This sequence joins TRBV6-5 and TRBJ1-4; TRBD1 matches at 8 bases. There are 15 residues in the CDR3. J gave up 4 bases and V 7 bases, and 8 bases lay outside the gene matches. The germline V gene encodes CDR1 MNHEY and CDR2 SVGAGI. The CDR3: CASIGQGAGNEKLFF. Written as DNA, the CDR3 is TGTGCCAGCATTGGGCAGGGGGCAGGTAATGAAAAACTGTTTTTT.

The chain couples TRBV12-5 to TRBJ2-1; possible D gene TRBD1, 6 bases. The V and J ends lost 2 bases and 10 bases respectively, with 21 bases between them. The CDR3 length is 16 residues. In germline, CDR1 is LGHNT, CDR2 FRNRAP. The CDR3 region is CASGLSWAGALEEQFF. CDR3 nucleotide sequence: TGTGCTAGTGGTTTGAGCTGGGCAGGGGCTCTGGAGGAGCAGTTCTTC.

This clone was found a few times. The chain carries TRBV19 and TRBJ1-1; unclear D gene. Germline values: CDR1 LNHDA, CDR2 SQIVND (reference sequence). The CDR3 spans 15 residues. V was shortened by 5 bases and J by 0 bases, with 13 bases between the two germline ends. For the CDR3, the DNA is TGTGCCAGTAGTCCGGTCCGACTCGTGAACACTGAAGCTTTCTTT. Its protein product is CASSPVRLVNTEAFF.

CDR3 in DNA: TGTGCCAGCAGAAGGAACAGGGGGCAGGCCGGGGAGCTGTTTTTT. Translating it yields CASRRNRGQAGELFF. This chain links TRBV7-2 with TRBJ2-2, with TRBD1 identical over 9 bases. The V segment lost 6 bases and the J segment 6 bases; nucleotides outside the gene matches: 8. Germline values: CDR1 SGHTA, CDR2 FQGNSA. The CDR3 covers 15 residues.

This chain joins TRBV10-3 and TRBJ1-1; 8 bases are shared with TRBD1. There are 16 residues in the CDR3. V dropped 6 bases and J dropped 3; count of bases not matched to a gene: 12. In germline, CDR1 is ENHRY, CDR2 SYGVKD. The CDR3 coding sequence is TGTGCCATCAGCGTTTTCAGGGGGCATCGGGACACTGAAGCTTTCTTT. This codes for CAISVFRGHRDTEAFF.

This clone was seen a handful of times. The chain is built from TRBV6-5 and TRBJ1-1; D is unclear. This CDR3 has 14 residues. Germline values: CDR1 MNHEY, CDR2 SVGAGI. V was cut by 5 bases and J by 1 base, with 11 bases left in between. CDR3 DNA: TGTGCCAGCAGTACATACGGGTCGAACACTGAAGCTTTCTTT. Protein: CASSTYGSNTEAFF.

The V call is TRBV28, the J call TRBJ2-3; no clear D. From germline, CDR1 is MDHEN and CDR2 SYDVKM. The germline V and J ends were trimmed by 7 bases and 0 bases, with 14 bases remaining between them. The CDR3 extends over 15 amino acids. CDR3 residues: CASTTTEPSTDTQYF. CDR3 coding DNA: TGTGCCAGCACCACAACGGAGCCCAGCACAGATACGCAGTATTTT.

J is TRBJ1-1 and V is TRBV13, with 8 bases aligning to TRBD1. CDR3 length: 12 residues. Germline V lookup: CDR1 PRHDT, CDR2 FYEKMQ (reference sequence). V was pared by 5 bases and J by 6 bases, with 2 bases of the junction left unmatched. CDR3 in DNA: TGTGCCAGCAGCCAGGGACAGGCTGAAGCTTTCTTT. Protein product: CASSQGQAEAFF.

This clone was observed a few times. The chain links TRBV2 to TRBJ1-4, with D perhaps TRBD1 (6 bases). The germline gives CDR1 SNHLY, CDR2 FYNNEI. V lost 4 bases to trimming and J lost 4 bases, with 19 bases between them. This CDR3 is built from 17 residues. CDR3 DNA: TGTGCCAGCAGTGGTTACGGACAGCCCCCCTATAATGAAAAACTGTTTTTT. Translating gives CASSGYGQPPYNEKLFF.

This chain joins TRBV13 and TRBJ1-4, with 9 bases identical to TRBD1. V shed 1 base, J shed 11 bases, and the junction held 8 bases outside the gene matches. The CDR3 consists of 15 residues. The germline V gene has CDR1 PRHDT and CDR2 FYEKMQ (reference sequence). The chain's CDR3 is CASSLEGGDRDKLFF. The CDR3 DNA is TGTGCCAGCAGCTTAGAAGGTGGGGACAGGGACAAACTGTTTTTT.

This sequence joins TRBV18 and TRBJ2-7, with no clear D. The CDR3 contains 14 residues. V lost 3 bases and J 7 bases, leaving 16 bases between the germline ends. Germline lookup yields CDR1 KGHSH and CDR2 LQKENI. The CDR3 DNA is TGTGCCAGCTCACCGGTGCGAGATCCGCGGGAGCAGTACTTC. Translated, it gives CASSPVRDPREQYF.

The chain uses TRBV11-2 and TRBJ1-2; no definite D call. The V end was cut by 5 bases, the J end by 1 base, with 5 bases between. Germline-derived CDR1 and CDR2 are SGHAT and FQNNGV. The CDR3 is 12 residues long. CDR3 nucleotide sequence: TGTGCCAGCAGCCTCCGTAACTATGGCTACACCTTC. It translates to CASSLRNYGYTF. Combining the CDR3 with reference TRBV11-2 and TRBJ1-2 gives the whole variable domain EAGVAQSPRYKIIEKRQSVAFWCNPISGHATLYWYQQILGQGPKLLIQFQNNGVVDDSQLPKDRFSAERLKGVDSTLKIQPAKLEDSAVYLCASSLRNYGYTFGSGTRLTVV.

The chain employs TRBV30 and TRBJ1-2, with D hard to call. V lost 0 bases and J 4 bases, leaving 9 bases between the germline ends. The germline V gene has CDR1 GTSNPN and CDR2 SVGIG (reference sequence). The CDR3 length is 13 residues. CDR3 protein: CAWSVGSLYGYTF. The CDR3 DNA is TGTGCCTGGAGTGTAGGGAGCCTCTATGGCTACACCTTC.

This chain links TRBV3-1 (or the pseudogene TRBV3-2) with TRBJ1-6, with D possibly matching TRBD1 (6 bases). This CDR3 region has 15 residues. V dropped 3 bases and J dropped 8 bases, with 14 bases sitting between them. Germline V gives CDR1 LGHDT, CDR2 YNNKEL (reference sequence). The DNA of the CDR3 is TGTGCCAGCAGCCAGGGGGGGGGCTGGGATTCACCCCTCCACTTT. This codes for CASSQGGGWDSPLHF.

The rearrangement links TRBV6-6 to TRBJ1-1; D is unclear. V was shortened by 5 bases and J by 0 bases, with 10 bases between the two germline ends. The CDR3 extends over 14 amino acids. Germline V gene lookup returns CDR1 MNHNY and CDR2 SVGAGI (reference sequence). CDR3 DNA: TGTGCCAGCAGTCGCGGGGAGCTGAACACTGAAGCTTTCTTT. It yields the protein CASSRGELNTEAFF.

J is TRBJ2-3 and V is TRBV6-2 or TRBV6-3, with a tentative D call TRBD2 (7 bases). This CDR3 contains 17 residues. Germline V lookup: CDR1 MNHEY, CDR2 SVGEGT. With 0 bases removed from V and 0 bases from J, the gap between germline ends came to 13 bases. The CDR3 protein is CASSYSRGHWSTDTQYF. The CDR3 DNA reads as TGTGCCAGCAGTTACTCGCGGGGGCATTGGAGCACAGATACGCAGTATTTT.

The chain employs TRBV7-2 and TRBJ2-4; 7 nucleotides match TRBD1. This CDR3 has 14 residues. Germline-derived CDR1 and CDR2 are SGHTA and FQGNSA. V dropped 3 bases and J dropped 7; count of bases not matched to a gene: 6. This CDR3 is CASSFDRVGNIQYF. The CDR3 bases are TGTGCCAGCAGCTTCGACAGGGTGGGGAACATTCAGTACTTC. Full variable domain (remainder filled in from reference TRBV7-2 and TRBJ2-4): GAGVSQSPSNKVTEKGKDVELRCDPISGHTALYWYRQSLGQGLEFLIYFQGNSAPDKSGLPSDRFSAERTGGSVSTLTIQRTQQEDSAVYLCASSFDRVGNIQYFGAGTRLSVL.

The rearrangement uses TRBV6-4 and TRBJ2-3; TRBD1 aligns across 10 bases. The CDR3 is made up of 15 amino acids. The germline V gene encodes CDR1 MRHNA and CDR2 SNTAGT. Trimming at V came to 2 bases and at J to 1 base, leaving 0 bases not matched to a gene. The CDR3 here is CASSDGTGGTDTQYF. DNA of the CDR3: TGTGCCAGCAGTGACGGGACAGGGGGCACAGATACGCAGTATTTT.

V is TRBV5-1 and J is TRBJ1-5; possible D gene TRBD1, 6 bases. The germline V and J ends were trimmed by 0 bases and 3 bases, with 10 bases remaining between them. The V gene's germline CDR1 is SGHRS and CDR2 YFSETQ. This CDR3 is 15 amino acids long. CDR3 sequence: CASSLGQGINQPQHF. The DNA for the CDR3 is TGCGCCAGCAGCTTGGGGCAGGGGATCAATCAGCCCCAGCATTTT.

The chain uses TRBV7-2 and TRBJ2-3; 7 positions match TRBD2. This CDR3 has 16 residues. The germline V gene has CDR1 SGHTA and CDR2 FQGNSA. V gave up 0 bases and J gave up 3 bases; unmatched junction bases: 6. In nucleotides, the CDR3 is TGTGCCAGCAGCTTAGCGGTCACAGCGGGGACAGATACGCAGTATTTT. It specifies CASSLAVTAGTDTQYF.

The rearrangement joins TRBV7-9 to TRBJ2-3, with 9 bases matching TRBD2. V lost 5 bases, J lost 6 bases, and 9 bases stayed unmatched. This CDR3 region has 15 residues. CDR1 and CDR2 (germline): SEHNR, FQNEAQ (reference sequence). For the CDR3, the DNA is TGTGCCAGCAGCGCTTTAGGACTAGCGTCGGATACGCAGTATTTT. This gives the protein CASSALGLASDTQYF.

J is TRBJ2-5 and V is TRBV5-4; 8 bases agree with TRBD1. CDR1 and CDR2 from the germline V gene are SGHNT and YYREEE (reference sequence). V was clipped by 4 bases and J by 1 base; unmatched bases: 6. The CDR3 runs to 15 residues. The CDR3 bases are TGTGCCAGCAGCATTACCGGGACAGGCCAAGAGACCCAGTACTTC. Residues: CASSITGTGQETQYF.

This rearrangement joins TRBV6-5 to TRBJ2-3; D perhaps matches TRBD1 (6 bases). Germline V gene data show CDR1 as MNHEY and CDR2 as SVGAGI. This CDR3 is built from 14 residues. Trimming removed 5 bases from V and 6 bases from J, with 15 bases in between. CDR3 protein: CASSTRLDRDTQYF. The CDR3, as DNA: TGTGCCAGCAGTACCCGACTTGACAGGGATACGCAGTATTTT.

This sequence joins TRBV19 and TRBJ2-3; D is ambiguous. The length of the CDR3 is 13 residues. The V gene's germline CDR1 is LNHDA and CDR2 SQIVND (reference sequence). Between the trimmed V and J ends, which lost 3 bases and 5 bases, there was a span of 9 bases. The CDR3 region is CASSISGRDTQYF. As DNA, the CDR3 is TGTGCCAGTAGTATCTCCGGTAGAGATACGCAGTATTTT.

This sequence joins TRBV4-2 and TRBJ2-1; 8 bases line up with TRBD2. CDR1 is LGHNA and CDR2 is YNFKEQ in the germline V gene. J lost 8 bases, V lost 1 base, and 13 bases had no gene match. The CDR3 consists of 17 residues. The CDR3 sequence is CASSQVGAGGSGDEQFF. The CDR3, as DNA: TGTGCCAGCAGCCAAGTGGGGGCGGGAGGCAGCGGAGATGAGCAGTTCTTC.

This clone has a handful of counts. This chain uses TRBV6-2 or TRBV6-3 with TRBJ2-7; 13 positions agree with TRBD2. CDR3 length equals 18 residues. Germline V gives CDR1 MNHEY, CDR2 SVGEGT. Unmatched junction bases numbered 12, after V lost 4 bases and J lost 3 bases. DNA for the CDR3: TGTGCCAGCAGTTTTGTAGCGGGACTAGCGGGAACCCTCTACGAGCAGTACTTC. It translates to CASSFVAGLAGTLYEQYF.

This clone has a handful of counts. This chain links TRBV28 with TRBJ1-2; maybe TRBD1 (6 bases). The CDR3 extends over 14 amino acids. Germline V CDR1 and CDR2: MDHEN, SYDVKM. V was clipped by 6 bases and J by 2 bases, with 13 bases between them. CDR3 loop: CASRGTLINYGYTF. The CDR3 DNA is TGTGCCAGCAGGGGGACACTGATCAACTATGGCTACACCTTC.

This chain joins TRBV3-1 (or the pseudogene TRBV3-2) and TRBJ1-2, with D possibly TRBD1 on 5 matching bases. The CDR3 sequence is 14 residues long. Germline V CDR1 and CDR2: LGHDT, YNNKEL (reference sequence). The V end lost 5 bases, the J end lost 1 base, and 11 bases lay between the germline ends. CDR3 in amino acids: CASSASGGNYGYTF. The CDR3 DNA is TGTGCCAGCAGCGCGAGCGGGGGTAACTATGGCTACACCTTC.

J is TRBJ2-7 and V is TRBV14; 14 bases are a match to TRBD2. V trimming: 9 bases; J trimming: 6 bases; junction bases outside the gene matches: 10. There are 15 residues in the CDR3. Germline V gene sequence: CDR1 SGHDN, CDR2 FVKESK. The CDR3 reads CARTRGTSGSTEQYF. In DNA form, the CDR3 reads TGTGCCAGGACGCGAGGGACTAGCGGGAGTACCGAGCAGTACTTC.

CDR3 nucleotide sequence: TGTGCCAGCAGTTACCCAGGGGGCCGAGGAAACACCATATATTTT. This gives the protein CASSYPGGRGNTIYF. The chain employs TRBV6-5 and TRBJ1-3; 8 nucleotides agree with TRBD1. The CDR3 is made up of 15 amino acids. Looked up from germline, CDR1 is MNHEY and CDR2 is SVGAGI. Trimming took 2 bases from V and 4 from J; bases not matched to a gene: 4.